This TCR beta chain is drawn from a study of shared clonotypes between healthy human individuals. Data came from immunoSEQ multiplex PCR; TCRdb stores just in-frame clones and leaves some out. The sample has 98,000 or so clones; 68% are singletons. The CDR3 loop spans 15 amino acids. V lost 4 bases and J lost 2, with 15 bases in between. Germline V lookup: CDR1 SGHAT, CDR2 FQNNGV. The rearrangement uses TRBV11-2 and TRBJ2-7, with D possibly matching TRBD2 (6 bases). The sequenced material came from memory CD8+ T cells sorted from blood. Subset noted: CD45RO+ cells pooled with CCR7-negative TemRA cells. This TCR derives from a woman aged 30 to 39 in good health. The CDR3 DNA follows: TGTGCCAGCAGCTCGGGGCCGGGACTGCCCTACGAGCAGTACTTC. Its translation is CASSSGPGLPYEQYF.